One sample yielded the 31 T cell receptor beta chains listed below, sequenced in a study of cytotoxic CD8 clonotypes in ibrutinib-treated CLL. Measured with immunoSEQ multiplex PCR; TCRdb has only the in-frame clones, and not every one. Of about 40,000 clones listed, 60% to 75% are singletons. The specimen was PBMCs, collected at disease progression, from a patient treated with ibrutinib. The receptors originated from a human donor with chronic lymphocytic leukemia.

This clone showed up just a few times. The CDR3 spells CASSITGGNYGYTF. CDR3 sequence (DNA): TGTGCCAGCAGCATTACAGGGGGCAACTATGGCTACACCTTC. The gene calls are TRBV11-2 and TRBJ1-2; TRBD1 matches at 9 bases. This CDR3 is 14 amino acids long. The germline V gene encodes CDR1 SGHAT and CDR2 FQNNGV. Unmatched junction bases numbered 3, after V lost 5 bases and J lost 2 bases. The full variable domain, in which reference TRBV11-2 and TRBJ1-2 provide the parts outside the CDR3, is EAGVAQSPRYKIIEKRQSVAFWCNPISGHATLYWYQQILGQGPKLLIQFQNNGVVDDSQLPKDRFSAERLKGVDSTLKIQPAKLEDSAVYLCASSITGGNYGYTFGSGTRLTVV.

The rearrangement links TRBV6-5 to TRBJ1-3; D gene ambiguous. CDR3 length equals 15 residues. The germline V gene encodes CDR1 MNHEY and CDR2 SVGAGI. The ends were cut back, 7 bases at V and 0 bases at J, with 13 bases in the middle. CDR3 sequence (DNA): TGTGCCAGCACCTCTCGACGGTTCTCTGGAAACACCATATATTTT. It encodes CASTSRRFSGNTIYF.

Only a few counts were recorded for this clone. The same CDR3 is also encoded by other DNA sequences in this sample. The chain recombines TRBV6-4 with TRBJ2-3; 8 bases map to TRBD2. Germline assignment: CDR1 MRHNA and CDR2 SNTAGT. The V segment lost 3 bases and the J segment 1 base; nucleotides outside the gene matches: 0. The CDR3 loop spans 14 amino acids. The CDR3 protein is CASSEAGGTDTQYF. CDR3 coding DNA: TGTGCCAGCAGTGAAGCGGGAGGCACAGATACGCAGTATTTT.

This chain uses TRBV5-1 with TRBJ2-1; D not resolved. This CDR3 spans 14 amino acids. The germline V gene has CDR1 SGHRS and CDR2 YFSETQ. Trimming removed 3 bases from V and 2 bases from J, with 9 bases in between. CDR3 sequence reads: CASSSPGAYNEQFF. DNA for the CDR3: TGCGCCAGCAGCTCTCCCGGAGCCTACAATGAGCAGTTCTTC.

The sample holds one count of this clone. V gene TRBV18 combines with J gene TRBJ1-1, with a weak D call TRBD1 (6 bases). The germline V gene has CDR1 KGHSH and CDR2 LQKENI. V lost 4 bases, J lost 5 bases, and 17 bases lay in between. The CDR3 is 15 amino acids. CDR3 protein: CASSQSLEGGTEAFF. The CDR3, as DNA: TGTGCCAGCTCACAATCCCTGGAGGGGGGGACTGAAGCTTTCTTT. The complete variable domain, with remaining parts taken from reference TRBV18 and TRBJ1-1, reads NAGVMQNPRHLVRRRGQEARLRCSPMKGHSHVYWYRQLPEEGLKFMVYLQKENIIDESGMPKERFSAEFPKEGPSILRIQQVVRGDSAAYFCASSQSLEGGTEAFFGQGTRLTVV.

This clone occurred a few times. The gene calls are TRBV11-3 and TRBJ1-2; TRBD1 is a possible D gene (5 bases). The V gene lost 7 bases and the J gene lost 4 bases, with 16 bases spanning the gap. This CDR3 is 14 amino acids long. CDR1 is SGHNT and CDR2 is YENEEA in the germline V gene. CDR3 loop: CASTLGCQGYGYTF. Here the CDR3 DNA reads TGTGCCAGCACCCTAGGGTGCCAGGGCTATGGCTACACCTTC.

The chain is built from TRBV20-1 and TRBJ2-5; tentative D call: TRBD2 (6 bases). This CDR3 contains 11 residues. The germline CDR1 and CDR2 sequences are DFQATT and SNEGSKA (reference sequence). The V gene lost 6 bases and the J gene lost 7 bases, with 12 bases spanning the gap. The CDR3 DNA is TGCAGTGCCGGGGGAGTCGGGACCCAGTACTTC. This sequence encodes CSAGGVGTQYF.

V and J are TRBV6-6 and TRBJ2-3; D possibly corresponds to TRBD2 (6 bases). The CDR3 spans 16 residues. Germline CDR1 and CDR2: MNHNY and SVGAGI (reference sequence). Trimming shortened V by 2 bases and J by 4 bases, and 16 bases separated the two germline ends. The chain's CDR3 is CASSYTGSGEADTQYF. The CDR3 DNA reads TGTGCCAGCAGTTACACCGGGTCGGGGGAGGCAGATACGCAGTATTTT.

The chain joins TRBV10-2 to TRBJ1-6; D is undetermined. The CDR3 covers 15 residues. With 3 bases removed from V and 10 bases from J, the gap between germline ends came to 16 bases. The germline gives CDR1 WSHSY, CDR2 SAAADI. The CDR3 coding sequence is TGCGCCAGCAGTGAAATCCCCCTGGGAGGCTCACCCCTCCACTTT. Amino acids: CASSEIPLGGSPLHF.

The chain uses TRBV7-9 and TRBJ2-2; 9 bases fit TRBD1. The CDR3 sequence is 16 residues long. Germline loops: CDR1 SEHNR, CDR2 FQNEAQ (reference sequence). V lost 5 bases, J lost 4 bases, and 8 bases stayed unmatched. The CDR3 protein is CASSTIQGAVTGELFF. CDR3 nucleotide sequence: TGTGCCAGCAGCACCATACAGGGGGCGGTCACCGGGGAGCTGTTTTTT.

J is TRBJ2-3 and V is TRBV28, with D possibly matching TRBD1 (7 bases). The CDR3 loop spans 13 amino acids. With 11 bases removed from V and 3 bases from J, the gap between germline ends came to 15 bases. Germline values: CDR1 MDHEN, CDR2 SYDVKM. CDR3 sequence reads: CAEQGGTTDTQYF. The CDR3, as DNA: TGTGCCGAGCAGGGGGGCACGACAGATACGCAGTATTTT.

J is TRBJ2-1 and V is TRBV5-1, with D unresolved. The CDR3 is 12 residues long. Trimming took off 4 bases at V and 7 bases at J, with 9 bases between the two ends. Per the germline V gene, CDR1 is SGHRS and CDR2 is YFSETQ. The CDR3 loop is CASSDQVNEQFF. The CDR3 DNA reads as TGCGCCAGCAGCGACCAGGTGAATGAGCAGTTCTTC.

This chain links TRBV27 with TRBJ1-4; 7 bases map to TRBD1. The V gene end was trimmed by 3 bases and the J gene end by 8 bases; junction bases not matched to a gene: 3. The CDR3 is made up of 13 amino acids. CDR1 MNHEY and CDR2 SMNVEV come from the germline V gene (reference sequence). The CDR3 is CASSLEGQEKLFF. In nucleotides, the CDR3 is TGTGCCAGCAGTTTGGAGGGACAGGAAAAACTGTTTTTT.

This clone was detected a few times. The gene calls are TRBV4-1 and TRBJ2-2; D not resolved. The germline V gene encodes CDR1 MGHRA and CDR2 YSYEKL. Trimming cost V 5 bases and J 1 base, with 11 bases left between them. CDR3 length equals 15 residues. The CDR3: CASSSTHRNTGELFF. In nucleotides, the CDR3 is TGCGCCAGCAGCTCCACCCACAGGAACACCGGGGAGCTGTTTTTT.

V usage is TRBV27 and J usage is TRBJ1-1; TRBD1 is a possible D gene (6 bases). The V end lost 2 bases, the J end lost 5 bases, and 12 bases lay between the germline ends. Germline CDR1 MNHEY, CDR2 SMNVEV (reference sequence). The CDR3 is 14 amino acids. CDR3 DNA sequence: TGTGCCAGCAGTTTAAAAACAGGGCAGACTGAAGCTTTCTTT. Protein: CASSLKTGQTEAFF.

This clone is judged medium-sized. This sequence joins TRBV10-2 and TRBJ2-5; TRBD1 is a possible D gene (6 bases). The V gene lost 2 bases and the J gene lost 5 bases, with 12 bases spanning the gap. This CDR3 spans 14 amino acids. CDR1 and CDR2 from the germline V gene are WSHSY and SAAADI. The CDR3 spells CASSEEGVLETQYF. CDR3 nucleotide sequence: TGCGCCAGCAGTGAGGAGGGGGTACTCGAGACCCAGTACTTC.

The V and J genes are TRBV15 and TRBJ1-4; weak D call: TRBD1 (6 bases). CDR3 size: 15 residues. The V gene lost 5 bases and the J gene lost 4 bases, with 14 bases spanning the gap. The germline CDR1 and CDR2 sequences are LNHNV and YYDKDF (reference sequence). The CDR3 DNA follows: TGTGCCACCAGCGAGCGCGGACAGTTTAATGAAAAACTGTTTTTT. Its translation is CATSERGQFNEKLFF. The full variable domain, rest sourced from reference TRBV15 and TRBJ1-4, is DAMVIQNPRYQVTQFGKPVTLSCSQTLNHNVMYWYQQKSSQAPKLLFHYYDKDFNNEADTPDNFQSRRPNTSFCFLDIRSPGLGDTAMYLCATSERGQFNEKLFFGSGTQLSVL.

The chain has TRBV10-1 and TRBJ2-2; TRBD2 agrees at 12 bases. Germline values: CDR1 WNHNN, CDR2 SYGVQD (reference sequence). Trimming took 9 bases from V and 6 from J; bases not matched to a gene: 5. The CDR3 extends over 14 amino acids. CDR3 bases: TGCGCCAGGCCGGGACTAGCGGGCCCCGGGGAGCTGTTTTTT. It specifies CARPGLAGPGELFF.

The chain uses TRBV14 and TRBJ2-2; D perhaps matches TRBD2 (6 bases). Germline CDR1 is SGHDN and CDR2 is FVKESK. The V gene lost 1 base and the J gene lost 0 bases, with 15 bases spanning the gap. The CDR3 is made up of 18 amino acids. CDR3: CASSQGLPGLTNTGELFF. CDR3 nucleotides: TGTGCCAGCAGCCAAGGACTACCGGGACTGACGAACACCGGGGAGCTGTTTTTT.

The chain links TRBV5-4 to TRBJ2-7; 13 positions match TRBD2. Germline CDR1 is SGHNT and CDR2 is YYREEE (reference sequence). This CDR3 spans 16 amino acids. Trimming took 4 bases from V and 2 from J; bases not matched to a gene: 6. CDR3 residues: CASSTQTSGRTYEQYF. CDR3 DNA sequence: TGTGCCAGCAGCACACAGACTAGCGGGAGGACCTACGAGCAGTACTTC. Looking up the rest from reference TRBV5-4 and TRBJ2-7 gives the full variable domain: ETGVTQSPTHLIKTRGQQVTLRCSSQSGHNTVSWYQQALGQGPQFIFQYYREEENGRGNFPPRFSGLQFPNYSSELNVNALELDDSALYLCASSTQTSGRTYEQYFGPGTRLTVT.

The chain recombines TRBV5-3 with TRBJ1-2; D is ambiguous. TRBV5-3 is placed among ORFs of uncertain function. The CDR3 runs to 14 residues. The ends were cut back, 4 bases at V and 2 bases at J, with 12 bases in the middle. The CDR3 DNA reads TGTGCCAGAAGCACCCAATTGGGGAACTATGGCTACACCTTC. Residues: CARSTQLGNYGYTF.

The rearrangement uses TRBV29-1 and TRBJ2-7; D may correspond to TRBD1 or TRBD2 (7 bases each). The CDR3 sequence is 15 residues long. Germline CDR1 reads SQVTM; CDR2 reads ANQGSEA. Trimming shortened V by 1 base and J by 6 bases, and 19 bases separated the two germline ends. CDR3 protein: CSVEVQGREVAEQYF. The CDR3 bases are TGCAGCGTTGAAGTACAGGGGAGGGAAGTGGCCGAGCAGTACTTC.

This clone has more than one count but fewer than ten. The DNA for the CDR3 is TGTGCCAGCAGTGAGGGAAGCTACGAGCAGTACTTC. Translated, it gives CASSEGSYEQYF. The chain recombines TRBV2 with TRBJ2-7; D call uncertain. Trimming took 3 bases from V and 3 from J, leaving 6 bases between them. Germline values: CDR1 SNHLY, CDR2 FYNNEI. The CDR3 spans 12 residues.

The chain links TRBV2 to TRBJ2-3; 15 bases match TRBD2. Germline-derived CDR1 and CDR2 are SNHLY and FYNNEI. The CDR3 is 18 amino acids. J lost 3 bases, V lost 2 bases, and 6 bases had no gene match. CDR3 residues: CASSEPRTSGRATDTQYF. CDR3 DNA: TGTGCCAGCAGTGAACCCCGGACTAGCGGGAGGGCAACAGATACGCAGTATTTT.

This chain links TRBV27 with TRBJ2-7, with 13 bases aligning to TRBD2. J gave up 6 bases and V 5 bases, and 1 base lay outside the gene matches. The germline CDR1 and CDR2 sequences are MNHEY and SMNVEV (reference sequence). The CDR3 consists of 13 residues. CDR3 DNA: TGTGCCAGCAGTAGGACTAGCGGGAGCGAGCAGTACTTC. This translates into CASSRTSGSEQYF.

The genes are TRBV6-5 and TRBJ2-3; D ambiguous. This CDR3 has 15 amino acids. CDR1 and CDR2 (germline): MNHEY, SVGAGI. The V and J ends lost 6 bases and 3 bases respectively, with 16 bases between them. CDR3 in DNA: TGTGCCAGCAGCCGGACGACCAGCGCGACAGATACGCAGTATTTT. This sequence encodes CASSRTTSATDTQYF.

The chain has TRBV27 and TRBJ2-5; TRBD2 matches at 13 bases. Germline V gene lookup returns CDR1 MNHEY and CDR2 SMNVEV (reference sequence). V lost 6 bases, J lost 6 bases, and 10 bases stayed unmatched. The CDR3 is made up of 16 amino acids. The CDR3 coding sequence is TGTGCCAGCAGGCCTCTCACTAGCGGGGGGGAAAAGACCCAGTACTTC. Protein: CASRPLTSGGEKTQYF.

This clone has a handful of counts. V gene TRBV15 combines with J gene TRBJ2-2; D is possibly TRBD1 (6 bases). V was shortened by 1 base and J by 2 bases, with 11 bases between the two germline ends. Looked up from germline, CDR1 is LNHNV and CDR2 is YYDKDF (reference sequence). The CDR3 contains 16 residues. The CDR3 region is CATSRVPGQNTGELFF. The CDR3 nucleotides are TGTGCCACCAGCAGAGTGCCGGGACAAAACACCGGGGAGCTGTTTTTT. The whole variable domain, remainder taken from reference TRBV15 and TRBJ2-2, is DAMVIQNPRYQVTQFGKPVTLSCSQTLNHNVMYWYQQKSSQAPKLLFHYYDKDFNNEADTPDNFQSRRPNTSFCFLDIRSPGLGDTAMYLCATSRVPGQNTGELFFGEGSRLTVL.

This clone was seen more than once but under ten times. The chain is built from TRBV11-2 and TRBJ1-2; 8 bases map to TRBD1. Germline V gives CDR1 SGHAT, CDR2 FQNNGV. The CDR3 contains 14 residues. The V gene end was trimmed by 5 bases and the J gene end by 4 bases; junction bases not matched to a gene: 6. In nucleotides, the CDR3 is TGTGCCAGCAGCCCCGTGGGGACAGGCTATGGCTACACCTTC. This translates into CASSPVGTGYGYTF.

The chain recombines TRBV9 with TRBJ1-2; no clear D gene. Germline CDR1 is SGDLS and CDR2 is YYNGEE. CDR3 length: 11 amino acids. Trimming removed 7 bases from V and 7 bases from J, with 11 bases in between. Here the CDR3 reads CASRGLGGYTF. CDR3 nucleotides: TGTGCCAGCCGCGGGCTCGGTGGCTACACCTTC.

The rearrangement joins TRBV19 to TRBJ1-1, with D unclear. The CDR3 is made up of 14 amino acids. V shed 7 bases and J shed 3 bases, with 15 bases lying between them. Germline V gene lookup returns CDR1 LNHDA and CDR2 SQIVND (reference sequence). Written as DNA, the CDR3 is TGTGCCAGTAAAGGCAGATCCCGGCACACTGAAGCTTTCTTT. Translated, it gives CASKGRSRHTEAFF.